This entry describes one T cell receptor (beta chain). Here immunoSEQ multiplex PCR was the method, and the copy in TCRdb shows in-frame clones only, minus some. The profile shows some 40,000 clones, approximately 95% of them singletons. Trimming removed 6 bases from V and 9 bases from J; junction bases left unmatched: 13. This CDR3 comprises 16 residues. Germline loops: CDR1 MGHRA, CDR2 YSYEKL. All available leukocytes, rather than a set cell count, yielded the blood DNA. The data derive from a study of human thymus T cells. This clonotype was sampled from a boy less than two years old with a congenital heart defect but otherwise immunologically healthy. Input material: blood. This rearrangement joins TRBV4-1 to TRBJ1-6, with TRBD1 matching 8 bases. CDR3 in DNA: TGCGCCAGCAGACGAACGACAGGGGTGCCTAGTTCACCCCTCCACTTT. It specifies CASRRTTGVPSSPLHF.